This T cell receptor (beta chain) was sequenced in a study of cytomegalovirus exposure and HLA in healthy donors. Study-level results: The finding came from a later analysis; first-cohort TCR clusters tended to co-occur in the 110 or so validation repertoires.

As concerns this clone: The antigen remains unidentified.

CDR3 length: 14 residues. The germline CDR1 and CDR2 sequences are MNHEY and SVGAGI. V was cut by 2 bases and J by 2 bases, with 7 bases left in between. Some clones are missing from TCRdb's copy, which holds only in-frame ones; the method was immunoSEQ multiplex PCR. Of under 50,000 clones detected, 93% appear once; the ten largest clones hold 2.1%. The sample consisted of PBMCs. The chain employs TRBV6-5 and TRBJ1-5; D unresolved. The sequence derives from a woman younger than 30 in good health and CMV-seronegative. The CDR3 sequence: CASSYVRGNQPQHF. In DNA form, the CDR3 reads TGTGCCAGCAGTTACGTCCGGGGCAATCAGCCCCAGCATTTT.